Listed below are T cell receptor beta chains from one sample, sequenced in a study of T cells in Graves' hyperthyroidism and ophthalmopathy. Via MiXCR, TCRdb re-called the multiplex PCR reads, giving one row per CDR3 protein. The table lists hundreds of thousands of distinct CDR3 sequences, more than 45% of them singletons. The sequencing input was peripheral blood or thyroid tissue (not recorded which). These receptors all come from a woman between 18 and 30 years old with Graves' hyperthyroidism. CDR3s leave out the opening cysteine and the closing phenylalanine or tryptophan. The listing skips clone size in some rows; elsewhere it reads once, few, many or a size class.

v_gene,j_gene,abundance,CDR3aa
TRBV4-3,TRBJ1-1,few,ASSQDLPTEAF
TRBV7-9,TRBJ1-4,few,ASSASSSGSNEKLF
TRBV7-2,TRBJ1-6,NA,ASSLRTGKRDSPLH
TRBV29-1,TRBJ1-1,NA,SVKRDRRNTEAF
TRBV20-1,TRBJ2-7,NA,SAPAGIPYEQY
TRBV19,TRBJ1-1,many,ASSSHTTGGRNTEAF
TRBV24-1,TRBJ1-2,NA,ATSNGGTASYNYGYT
TRBV10-1,TRBJ1-4,NA,ASRDSGEKLF
TRBV5-1,TRBJ1-1,NA,ASSLVAGTTEAF
TRBV13,TRBJ2-5,few,ASSSPASGRETQY
TRBV25-1,TRBJ1-2,few,ATAGTGDYGYT
TRBV20-1,TRBJ1-2,many,SADAGHNYGYT
TRBV2,TRBJ1-3,many,ASSATGQNGNTIY
TRBV5-4,TRBJ2-7,NA,ASSPLEQGVHEQY
TRBV9,TRBJ1-1,few,ASSVAGRAHTEAF
TRBV7-2,TRBJ1-6,many,ASSQGSPLH
TRBV10-3,TRBJ1-2,NA,AISAPAGGLSGYT
TRBV7-9,TRBJ1-2,many,ASSSDGYGYT